These 19 T cell receptor beta chains originate from one sample sequenced in a study of control samples from healthy donors and cancer patients. The assay was immunoSEQ multiplex PCR, and TCRdb's table has in-frame clones only and misses some. This table holds about 20,000 clones, 85% to 90% found once. Specimen: PBMCs. The receptor source for this set is a man between 60 and 75 years old with head and neck cancer.

The CDR3 loop is CAWSSTTGDYTGELFF. In DNA form, the CDR3 reads TGTGCCTGGAGTTCGACGACAGGGGATTACACCGGGGAGCTGTTTTTT. The chain joins TRBV30 to TRBJ2-2, with 8 bases aligning to TRBD1. The germline V gene encodes CDR1 GTSNPN and CDR2 SVGIG (reference sequence). Trimming removed 2 bases from V and 3 bases from J; junction bases left unmatched: 8. This CDR3 comprises 16 residues.

The CDR3 coding sequence is TGTGCCAGCAGCTTTGCAGCACGCCGAGTCACCTACGAGCAGTACTTC. Translated: CASSFAARRVTYEQYF. The chain has TRBV5-4 and TRBJ2-7; D call uncertain. Germline CDR1 is SGHNT and CDR2 is YYREEE (reference sequence). This CDR3 region has 16 residues. Trimming removed 2 bases from V and 2 bases from J, with 17 bases in between.

This chain uses TRBV10-1 with TRBJ1-3, with TRBD1 identical over 7 bases. The CDR3 has 14 amino acids. The V segment lost 10 bases and the J segment 7 bases; nucleotides outside the gene matches: 13. Germline V gene data show CDR1 as WNHNN and CDR2 as SYGVQD (reference sequence). The CDR3 loop reads CANDRVHRENTIYF. DNA for the CDR3: TGCGCCAACGACAGGGTACATCGGGAGAACACCATATATTTT.

A single count supports this clone. Written as DNA, the CDR3 is TGTGCCAGCAGCTCGGACAGGGGGCACGAGCAGTACTTC. Translation gives CASSSDRGHEQYF. The V gene is TRBV7-3, the J gene TRBJ2-7; 11 bases are a match to TRBD1. Germline values: CDR1 SGHTA, CDR2 FQGTGA. With V trimmed by 4 bases and J by 5 bases, 1 base remained unmatched. The CDR3 length is 13 residues.

This rearrangement joins TRBV14 to TRBJ2-7; D ambiguous. The V gene's germline CDR1 is SGHDN and CDR2 FVKESK. The CDR3 is 12 residues long. V was pared by 2 bases and J by 4 bases, with 6 bases between. As DNA, the CDR3 is TGTGCCAGCAGCCAAAGTTATTACGAGCAGTACTTC. It specifies CASSQSYYEQYF.

The chain recombines TRBV6-1 with TRBJ1-3; D gene unclear. Germline V gene lookup returns CDR1 MNHNS and CDR2 SASEGT. The CDR3 has 17 residues. The ends were cut back, 3 bases at V and 3 bases at J, with 18 bases in the middle. CDR3 region: CASSDRTLGTYGNTIYF. CDR3 coding DNA: TGTGCCAGCAGTGATAGAACGTTGGGCACTTATGGAAACACCATATATTTT.

CDR3 sequence reads: CAIEGGRANYGYTF. CDR3 DNA: TGTGCCATCGAGGGGGGCCGAGCTAACTATGGCTACACCTTC. The chain joins TRBV7-9 to TRBJ1-2, with D perhaps TRBD1 (6 bases). The CDR3 has 14 residues. The germline CDR1 and CDR2 sequences are SEHNR and FQNEAQ (reference sequence). V lost 10 bases and J lost 0, with 15 bases in between.

The genes are TRBV13 and TRBJ2-7, with 8 nucleotides matching TRBD1. The ends lost 4 bases at V and 6 bases at J; junction bases unmatched: 8. The CDR3 is 14 residues long. Germline CDR1 and CDR2: PRHDT and FYEKMQ (reference sequence). The DNA for the CDR3 is TGTGCCAGCAGCTCTACCCGGACAGGGTTCGAGCAGTACTTC. Translating gives CASSSTRTGFEQYF. The full variable domain, with the rest looked up from reference TRBV13 and TRBJ2-7, is AAGVIQSPRHLIKEKRETATLKCYPIPRHDTVYWYQQGPGQDPQFLISFYEKMQSDKGSIPDRFSAQQFSDYHSELNMSSLELGDSALYFCASSSTRTGFEQYFGPGTRLTVT.

This clone was found a few times. This chain links TRBV18 with TRBJ1-6; possible D gene TRBD1, 6 bases. This CDR3 has 14 amino acids. The germline V gene has CDR1 KGHSH and CDR2 LQKENI. The V end was cut by 2 bases, the J end by 7 bases, with 9 bases between. Here the CDR3 DNA reads TGTGCCAGCTCACCATCAGGGGCGAATTCACCCCTCCACTTT. Translation: CASSPSGANSPLHF. Full variable domain (missing parts from reference TRBV18 and TRBJ1-6): NAGVMQNPRHLVRRRGQEARLRCSPMKGHSHVYWYRQLPEEGLKFMVYLQKENIIDESGMPKERFSAEFPKEGPSILRIQQVVRGDSAAYFCASSPSGANSPLHFGNGTRLTVT.

This clone has just a few counts. The chain links TRBV4-2 to TRBJ2-7; the match to TRBD2 covers 14 bases. CDR1 and CDR2 from the germline V gene are LGHNA and YNFKEQ. V lost 3 bases to trimming and J lost 4 bases; unmatched junction nucleotides: 5. This CDR3 has 16 residues. DNA for the CDR3: TGTGCCAGCAGCCATGCGACTAGCGGGGGGGCATACGAGCAGTACTTC. Its translation is CASSHATSGGAYEQYF.

The chain joins TRBV10-1 to TRBJ2-3; 14 bases line up with TRBD2. Per germline, CDR1 WNHNN and CDR2 SYGVQD (reference sequence). Trimming removed 5 bases from V and 6 bases from J; junction bases left unmatched: 4. This CDR3 has 15 residues. CDR3 protein: CASSPGLAGEDTQYF. The CDR3 DNA reads TGCGCCAGCAGTCCGGGACTAGCGGGGGAGGATACGCAGTATTTT.

The V and J genes are TRBV6-5 and TRBJ1-3, with D unclear. The CDR3 runs to 13 residues. Between the trimmed V and J ends, which lost 7 bases and 3 bases, there was a span of 10 bases. The germline gives CDR1 MNHEY, CDR2 SVGAGI. The CDR3 coding sequence is TGTGCCAGCATCCAACAACGTGGAAACACCATATATTTT. This codes for CASIQQRGNTIYF.

The chain combines TRBV7-2 with TRBJ1-2; D remains unclear. This CDR3 comprises 13 residues. The V and J ends lost 2 bases and 0 bases respectively, with 4 bases between them. The germline V gene encodes CDR1 SGHTA and CDR2 FQGNSA. CDR3 amino acids: CASSLQPNYGYTF. DNA for the CDR3: TGTGCCAGCAGCTTACAACCTAACTATGGCTACACCTTC.

This rearrangement joins TRBV5-1 to TRBJ1-1; D uncertain. Per the germline V gene, CDR1 is SGHRS and CDR2 is YFSETQ. V shed 1 base and J shed 4 bases, with 11 bases lying between them. The CDR3 length is 14 residues. This CDR3 reads CASSLRDTVTEAFF. DNA for the CDR3: TGCGCCAGCAGCTTGCGGGATACGGTCACTGAAGCTTTCTTT.

This sequence joins TRBV5-4 and TRBJ1-1; no clear D gene. The CDR3 sequence is 13 residues long. With 4 bases removed from V and 11 bases from J, the gap between germline ends came to 18 bases. Germline V gene sequence: CDR1 SGHNT, CDR2 YYREEE (reference sequence). For the CDR3, the DNA is TGTGCCAGCAGCCCCGGGCAGCGACCCGGGGCTTTCTTT. This codes for CASSPGQRPGAFF.

The chain uses TRBV6-1 and TRBJ1-5; tentatively, D is TRBD1 (5 bases). The length of the CDR3 is 14 residues. V was pared by 1 base and J by 6 bases, with 10 bases between. The germline V gene has CDR1 MNHNS and CDR2 SASEGT. DNA for the CDR3: TGTGCCAGCAGTGAAGTGGGGGGGGGTCAGCCCCAGCATTTT. It yields the protein CASSEVGGGQPQHF.

This chain uses TRBV5-1 with TRBJ2-3; no reliable D call. CDR3 size: 15 residues. Germline CDR1 and CDR2: SGHRS and YFSETQ. Between the trimmed V and J ends, which lost 0 bases and 0 bases, there was a span of 8 bases. The CDR3 region is CASSLAGPSTDTQYF. DNA of the CDR3: TGCGCCAGCAGCTTGGCCGGGCCCAGCACAGATACGCAGTATTTT.

V is TRBV27 and J is TRBJ1-1; D uncertain. V shed 4 bases and J shed 0 bases, with 15 bases lying between them. CDR1 is MNHEY, CDR2 SMNVEV, per germline (reference sequence). The CDR3 sequence is 16 residues long. The CDR3 spells CASSSAGGTMNTEAFF. CDR3 DNA sequence: TGTGCCAGCAGTTCTGCAGGCGGAACCATGAACACTGAAGCTTTCTTT.

V gene TRBV13 combines with J gene TRBJ2-7, with TRBD2 as a possible D gene (5 bases). With 5 bases removed from V and 0 bases from J, the gap between germline ends came to 8 bases. This CDR3 is 13 amino acids long. Germline CDR1 is PRHDT and CDR2 is FYEKMQ (reference sequence). The CDR3 DNA is TGTGCCAGCAGCCGGGATTCCTCCTACGAGCAGTACTTC. Its protein is CASSRDSSYEQYF.